The rows below give T cell receptor beta chains drawn from one sample of a study of cytomegalovirus exposure and HLA in healthy donors. TCRdb keeps only in-frame clones here, not all; method: immunoSEQ multiplex PCR. Of 85,000 to 90,000 clones listed, about 90% are singletons. Material for sequencing was PBMCs. These receptor sequences come from a man between 18 and 29 years old in good health and CMV-seronegative. Both conserved end residues are part of each CDR3. The order of the fields is J gene, V gene, D gene, clone size, CDR3 DNA, CDR3 protein. The D gene is left open where the match is weak. Where a row states a size, it is once, few, many or the class of an expanded clone; other rows omit it.

>TRBJ1-1|TRBV28|TRBD1|-
TGTGCCAGCAGTTATAACGGACAGGGGGCGACCGCTGAAGCTTTCTTT
CASSYNGQGATAEAFF
>TRBJ2-3|TRBV5-1|TRBD2|-
TGCGCCAGCAGATGGACTAGCGGACCTAGCACAGATACGCAGTATTTT
CASRWTSGPSTDTQYF
>TRBJ2-2|TRBV28|-|-
TGTGCCAGCCGGCGACTAGAGGGCACCGGGGAGCTGTTTTTT
CASRRLEGTGELFF
>TRBJ2-7|TRBV6-5|TRBD1|-
TGTGCCAGCAGTTACCCGGGACAGGGGGCCATGGGCGAGCAGTACTTC
CASSYPGQGAMGEQYF
>TRBJ2-7|TRBV7-9|-|-
TGTGCCAGCAGCTCAATACCGGTGGAGCAGTACTTC
CASSSIPVEQYF
>TRBJ2-7|TRBV29-1|TRBD2|-
TGCAGCGTGCGGGAGATCTCCTACGAGCAGTACTTC
CSVREISYEQYF
>TRBJ2-1|TRBV6-1|TRBD2|-
TGTGCCAGCAGTGATACCGTCCACTTAGCGGGAGGCAGAGATGAGCAGTTCTTC
CASSDTVHLAGGRDEQFF
>TRBJ2-3|TRBV11-2|-|-
TGTGCCAGCAGCGAGGTCCTCCCGACTTCCGATACGCAGTATTTT
CASSEVLPTSDTQYF
>TRBJ1-5|TRBV6-1|-|few
TGTGCCAGCAGTGAATTCCTCCATCAGCCCCAGCATTTT
CASSEFLHQPQHF
>TRBJ2-5|TRBV7-2|TRBD1|once
TGTGCCAGCAGCTGGAAGACAGGGGGCGGGGAGACCCAGTACTTC
CASSWKTGGGETQYF
>TRBJ2-1|TRBV5-1|-|-
TGCGCCAGCAGGTCACCCGGGCTACAGGCCGTCAATGAGCAGTTCTTC
CASRSPGLQAVNEQFF
>TRBJ1-5|TRBV19|TRBD1|-
TGTGCCAGTAGTATTAGGGGAACAGGGGTAGGCAATCAGCCCCAGCATTTT
CASSIRGTGVGNQPQHF
>TRBJ2-3|TRBV25-1|-|-
TGTGCCAGCAGTGAATTAGGGGGGGGCACAGATACGCAGTATTTT
CASSELGGGTDTQYF
>TRBJ1-1|TRBV5-1|-|-
TGCGCCAGCAGCTTGGCCGCAGGGAACACTGAAGCTTTCTTT
CASSLAAGNTEAFF
>TRBJ1-1|TRBV5-6|-|-
TGTGCCAGCAGCGGAGGACCGGGACTGAGGAACACTGAAGCTTTCTTT
CASSGGPGLRNTEAFF
>TRBJ1-1|TRBV7-8|-|-
TGTGCCAGCAGCTTAGCGGTCTCTAAGAACACTGAAGCTTTCTTT
CASSLAVSKNTEAFF
>TRBJ2-3|TRBV27|-|-
TGTGCCAGCAGGCGATTGAACACAGATACGCAGTATTTT
CASRRLNTDTQYF
>TRBJ2-5|TRBV25-1|-|-
TGTGCCAGCAGCTTTTTAGAGACCCAGTACTTC
CASSFLETQYF